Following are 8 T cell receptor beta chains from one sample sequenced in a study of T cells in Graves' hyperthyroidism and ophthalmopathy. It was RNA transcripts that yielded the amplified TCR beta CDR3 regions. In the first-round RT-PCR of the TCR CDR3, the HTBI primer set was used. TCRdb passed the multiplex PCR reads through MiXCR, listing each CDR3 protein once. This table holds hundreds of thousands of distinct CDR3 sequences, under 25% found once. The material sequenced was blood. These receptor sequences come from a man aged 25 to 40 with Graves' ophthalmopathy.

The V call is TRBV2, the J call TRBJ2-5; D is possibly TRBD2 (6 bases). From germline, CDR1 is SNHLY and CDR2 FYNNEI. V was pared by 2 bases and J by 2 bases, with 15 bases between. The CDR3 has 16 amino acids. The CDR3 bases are TGTGCCAGCAGTGAATCAGCGGCGGGGTCACAAGAGACCCAGTACTTC. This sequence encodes CASSESAAGSQETQYF.

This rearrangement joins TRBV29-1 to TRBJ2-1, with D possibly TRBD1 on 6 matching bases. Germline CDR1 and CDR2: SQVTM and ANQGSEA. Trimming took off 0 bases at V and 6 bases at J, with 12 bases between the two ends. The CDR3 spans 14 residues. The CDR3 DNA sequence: TGCAGCGTTGAAGATTACCCAGGGGTCAATGAGCAGTTCTTC. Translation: CSVEDYPGVNEQFF.

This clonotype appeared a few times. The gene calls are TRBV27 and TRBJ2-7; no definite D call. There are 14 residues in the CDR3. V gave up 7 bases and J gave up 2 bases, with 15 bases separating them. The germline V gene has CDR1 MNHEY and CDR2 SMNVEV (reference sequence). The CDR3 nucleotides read TGTGCCAGCACCCCCCATGACCGAACCTACGAGCAGTACTTC. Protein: CASTPHDRTYEQYF.

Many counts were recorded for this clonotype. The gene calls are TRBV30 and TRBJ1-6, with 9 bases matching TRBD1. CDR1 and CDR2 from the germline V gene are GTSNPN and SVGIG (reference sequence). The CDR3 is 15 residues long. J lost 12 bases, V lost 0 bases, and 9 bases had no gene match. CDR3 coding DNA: TGTGCCTGGAGTGTACCAGGGACAGGGCAGGAACCCCTCCACTTT. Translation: CAWSVPGTGQEPLHF.

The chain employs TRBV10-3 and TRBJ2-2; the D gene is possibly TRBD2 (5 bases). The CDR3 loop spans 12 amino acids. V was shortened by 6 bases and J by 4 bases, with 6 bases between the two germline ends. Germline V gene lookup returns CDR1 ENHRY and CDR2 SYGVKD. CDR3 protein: CAIRGATGELFF. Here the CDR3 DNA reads TGTGCCATCAGGGGAGCCACCGGGGAGCTGTTTTTT.

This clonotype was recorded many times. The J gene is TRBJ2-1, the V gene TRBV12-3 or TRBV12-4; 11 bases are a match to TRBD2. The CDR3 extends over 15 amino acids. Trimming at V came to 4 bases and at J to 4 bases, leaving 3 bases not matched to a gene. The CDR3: CASSYTSGGYNEQFF. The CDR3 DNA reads TGTGCCAGCAGTTATACTAGCGGGGGATACAATGAGCAGTTCTTC.

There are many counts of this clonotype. This chain's CDR3 is CASSFGGMVNTEAFF. In DNA, the CDR3 is TGTGCCAGCAGCTTCGGGGGTATGGTGAACACTGAAGCTTTCTTT. V is TRBV7-8 and J is TRBJ1-1, with a tentative D call TRBD1 (5 bases). The CDR3 runs 15 residues. V was pared by 3 bases and J by 0 bases, with 11 bases between. CDR1 SGHVS and CDR2 FQNEAQ come from the germline V gene.

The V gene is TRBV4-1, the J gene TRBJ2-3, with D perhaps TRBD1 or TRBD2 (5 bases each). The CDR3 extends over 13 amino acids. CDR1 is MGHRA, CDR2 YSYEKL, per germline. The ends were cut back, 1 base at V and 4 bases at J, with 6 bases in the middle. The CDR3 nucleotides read TGCGCCAGCAGCCAAGTGGGACCAGATACGCAGTATTTT. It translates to CASSQVGPDTQYF.